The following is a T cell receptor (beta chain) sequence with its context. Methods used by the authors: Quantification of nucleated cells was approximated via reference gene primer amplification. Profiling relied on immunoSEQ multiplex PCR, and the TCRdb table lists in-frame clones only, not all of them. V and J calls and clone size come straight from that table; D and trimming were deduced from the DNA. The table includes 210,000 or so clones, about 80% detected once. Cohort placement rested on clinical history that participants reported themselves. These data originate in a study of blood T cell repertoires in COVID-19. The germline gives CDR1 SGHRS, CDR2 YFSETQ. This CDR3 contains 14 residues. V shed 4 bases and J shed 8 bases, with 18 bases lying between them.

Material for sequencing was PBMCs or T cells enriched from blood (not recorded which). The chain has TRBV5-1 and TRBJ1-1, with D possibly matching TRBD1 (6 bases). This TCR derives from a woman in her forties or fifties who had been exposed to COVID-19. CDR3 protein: CASSQMDSRIEAFF. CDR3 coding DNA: TGCGCCAGCAGCCAGATGGACAGCCGAATAGAAGCTTTCTTT.